These 7 T cell receptor beta chains were sequenced from one sample in a study of cytomegalovirus exposure and HLA in healthy donors listed by TCRdb under 2017. To prepare the library, the immunoSEQ multiplex PCR assay was applied. TCRdb took this table from immuneACCESS and kept in-frame rearrangements with V and J called. Such tables lack part of the clones; where checked against another copy, unresolved V genes explain under half of the gap, and the rest is unexplained. A total of approximately 230,000 clones appear in this sample, roughly 87% of them only once. The top ten clones comprise 9.5% to 15% of the sample. Sequences were obtained from PBMCs. The receptor set was obtained from a man between 18 and 29 years old in good health and CMV-seropositive.

This clone was detected ten times or more. CDR3 loop: CASSLKDYGYTF. The DNA of the CDR3 is TGTGCCAGCAGCTTGAAAGATTATGGCTACACCTTC. The chain links TRBV5-6 to TRBJ1-2; no clear D gene. The CDR3 loop spans 12 amino acids. The V and J ends lost 1 base and 5 bases respectively, with 6 bases between them. Germline-derived CDR1 and CDR2 are SGHDT and YYEEEE.

The J gene is TRBJ1-2, the V gene TRBV7-8; 9 nucleotides agree with TRBD1. CDR1 and CDR2 from the germline V gene are SGHVS and FQNEAQ. V dropped 5 bases and J dropped 4; count of bases not matched to a gene: 11. This CDR3 is 16 amino acids long. The CDR3 sequence is CASSAGTGLRTYGYTF. The CDR3 DNA follows: TGTGCCAGCAGCGCCGGGACAGGGTTGAGGACCTATGGCTACACCTTC. Filled out from reference TRBV7-8 and TRBJ1-2, the complete variable domain reads GAGVSQSPRYKVAKRGQDVALRCDPISGHVSLFWYQQALGQGPEFLTYFQNEAQLDKSGLPSDRFFAERPEGSVSTLKIQRTQQEDSAVYLCASSAGTGLRTYGYTFGSGTRLTVV.

This rearrangement joins TRBV5-4 to TRBJ2-1, with D perhaps assigned TRBD1 or TRBD2 (6 bases each). The ends were cut back, 5 bases at V and 6 bases at J, with 18 bases in the middle. The CDR3 has 15 residues. Germline CDR1 SGHNT, CDR2 YYREEE (reference sequence). CDR3 sequence (DNA): TGTGCCAGCAGACGGGCTCCGGGGGCCACCAATGAGCAGTTCTTC. The encoded protein is CASRRAPGATNEQFF.

Only a few counts were recorded for this clone. Distinct nucleotide sequences in the sample also encode this CDR3. This sequence joins TRBV15 and TRBJ1-2; D is unclear. Per germline, CDR1 LNHNV and CDR2 YYDKDF (reference sequence). The CDR3 has 13 amino acids. Trimming left V 1 base short and J 4 bases short, with 7 bases between. The CDR3: CATSRGGLYGYTF. CDR3 in DNA: TGTGCCACCAGCAGAGGAGGACTCTATGGCTACACCTTC.

V gene TRBV28 combines with J gene TRBJ1-4; no clear D. Germline V gives CDR1 MDHEN, CDR2 SYDVKM. The CDR3 contains 15 residues. Trimming took 6 bases from V and 6 from J, leaving 17 bases between them. The CDR3 region is CASRLPGSLDEKLFF. The CDR3 DNA follows: TGTGCCAGCAGACTCCCCGGGTCCCTCGATGAAAAACTGTTTTTT.

The V gene is TRBV25-1, the J gene TRBJ1-3; 8 bases agree with TRBD1. Germline assignment: CDR1 MGHDK and CDR2 SYGVNS. The CDR3 covers 15 residues. The ends lost 4 bases at V and 5 bases at J; junction bases unmatched: 7. The CDR3 nucleotides read TGTGCCAGCAGTGGGGACAGGCTTTTCCGAAACACCATATATTTT. Translated: CASSGDRLFRNTIYF.

This chain uses TRBV21-1 with TRBJ1-2. TRBV21-1 counts as a pseudogene. There are 15 residues in the CDR3. In DNA form, the CDR3 reads TGTGCCAGCAGCAAAGAGGGGGGGACAAAGAATGGCTACACCTTC. It encodes CASSKEGGTKNGYTF.